Sequencing of this TCR beta chain was carried out in a study of shared clonotypes between healthy human individuals. Study context: A donor's plate count was three for CD4 naive and three for CD4 memory; CD8 naive had two and CD8 memory one.

Each replicate PCR on the sorted subsets used around 200 ng DNA (around 30,000 T cell genomes). Libraries were prepared by immunoSEQ multiplex PCR; TCRdb keeps only in-frame clonotypes and omits some of them. The sample contains over 1.4 million clones, more than 95% of which appear only once. The CDR3 sequence is 16 residues long. Germline CDR1 and CDR2: LNHNV and YYDKDF (reference sequence). V gave up 1 base and J gave up 1 base, with 13 bases separating them. It was into CD45RA+ naive and CD45RA-negative memory subsets that the CD4+ cells were split. This sequence was found in a man aged 30-40 years in good health. V and J are TRBV15 and TRBJ1-2; TRBD1 is a possible D gene (5 bases). The sequenced material came from naive CD4+ T cells sorted from blood. Subset defined: CD45RA+ positively selected. The CDR3 DNA sequence: TGTGCCACCAGCAGAGTCGTCGGGGGTCTTAACTATGGCTACACCTTC. It encodes CATSRVVGGLNYGYTF.